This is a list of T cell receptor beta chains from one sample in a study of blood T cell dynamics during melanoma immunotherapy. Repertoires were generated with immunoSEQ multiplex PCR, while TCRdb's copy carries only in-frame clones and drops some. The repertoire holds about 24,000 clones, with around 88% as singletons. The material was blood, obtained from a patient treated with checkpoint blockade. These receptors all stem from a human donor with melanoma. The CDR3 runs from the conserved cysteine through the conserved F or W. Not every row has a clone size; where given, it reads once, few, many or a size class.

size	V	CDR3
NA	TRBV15	CATSPLERNVYGYTF
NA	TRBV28	CASSPLQGFSYEQYF
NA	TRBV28	CASRNQGPLLYGYTF
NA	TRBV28	CASSFTDTQYF
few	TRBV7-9	CASSVGIAKNIQYF
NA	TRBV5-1	CASRGDRVYGYTF
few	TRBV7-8	CASSPLTGNTIYF
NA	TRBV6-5	CASSPDTYNEQFF
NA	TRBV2	CASSEVAIINQPQHF
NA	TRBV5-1	CASSLQGGLSYEQYF
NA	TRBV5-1	CASSLVGREATAAFF
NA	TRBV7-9	CASSPSTNTGELFF
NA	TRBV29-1	CSVSTGPAGTEAFF
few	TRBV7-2	CASSLRRGSSYEQYF
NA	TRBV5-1	CASSYRLAGRISTDTQYF
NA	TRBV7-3	CASSYGDIDTGELFF
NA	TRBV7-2	CASSLGWGRGSSNTDTQYF
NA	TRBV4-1	CASSQMTGTSGGSYNEQFF
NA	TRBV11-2	CASSLALATSSYNEQFF
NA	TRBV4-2	CASSQDIAGTGELFF
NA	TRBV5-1	CASSIGLAGATDTQYF
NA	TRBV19	CATTPLTGSTEAFF
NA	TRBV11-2	CASSLVGRGEQFF
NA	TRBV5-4	CASSLGASGGGEQYF
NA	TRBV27	CASKGGVSLREQYF
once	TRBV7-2	CASSLRGTGMRETQYF
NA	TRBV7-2	CASSRTGHLSYEQYF
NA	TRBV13	CASSPFWRDQQETQYF
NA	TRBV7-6	CASSLRSWDSTYEQYF
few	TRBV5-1	CASSPGLDLGGYTF
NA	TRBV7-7	CASSGSQGTEQYF
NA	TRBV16	CASSPRQGSYEQYF
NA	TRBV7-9	CASSSLLAPGKEFF
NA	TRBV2	CASSGTRYNEQFF
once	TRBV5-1	CASSPGTSGITLYEQYF
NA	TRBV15	CATSTLNREQYF
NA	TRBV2	CASSFQAPGQPQHF
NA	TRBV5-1	CASSLAGQGRSYEQYF
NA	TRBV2	CASSTPGASGHF
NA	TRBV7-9	CASSLGPSPADTQYF
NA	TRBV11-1	CASSAPPGDGYTF
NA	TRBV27	CASSVIASSSYNEQFF
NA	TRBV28	CASSSPTYEQYF
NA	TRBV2	CASSKETGANTEAFF
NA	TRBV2	CASSSLAPEAFF
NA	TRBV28	CASSLAGDRDLVEQYF